This T cell receptor beta chain was sequenced during a study of T cell changes during pregnancy in multiple sclerosis. Sequencing used immunoSEQ multiplex PCR; TCRdb keeps in-frame clones, though not all of them. Among fewer than 140,000 clones listed, less than 95% were seen once. The CDR3 contains 15 residues. Germline CDR1 reads SGHAT; CDR2 reads FQDESV (reference sequence). V lost 1 base, J lost 6 bases, and 4 bases stayed unmatched. The sequenced sample was peripheral blood, obtained after pregnancy. The TCR sequence derives from a female donor with multiple sclerosis, enrolled in a pregnancy study. The V call is TRBV11-1, the J call TRBJ2-2; TRBD1 matches 8 bases. The chain's CDR3 is CASSLGQGPPGELFF. The CDR3 coding sequence is TGTGCCAGCAGCTTAGGACAGGGGCCCCCCGGGGAGCTGTTTTTT.